The 7 T cell receptor beta chains below come from one sample, sequenced in a study of CD8+CD57+ T cells in acquired aplastic anemia. Profiles of TCR beta VDJ and CDR3 were generated from a genomic DNA template. TCRdb independently ran MiXCR on the reads; one entry per CDR3 protein. The repertoire includes roughly 260,000 distinct CDR3 sequences, 47% of them detected once, and approximately 8% sits in the top ten. An expansion of CD8+CD57+ cells by flow cytometry had been shown in patients chosen for sequencing. Input material: sorted CD4+, CD8+, or CD8+CD57+ T cells (not recorded which) from PBMCs. Source of these receptors: a human donor with aplastic anemia.

This clonotype has at least ten counts. This rearrangement joins TRBV9 to TRBJ1-3, with D unresolved. The germline V and J ends were trimmed by 0 bases and 2 bases, with 9 bases remaining between them. This CDR3 spans 15 amino acids. The V gene's germline CDR1 is SGDLS and CDR2 YYNGEE. As DNA, the CDR3 is TGTGCCAGCAGCGTAGGTCGAGGGACTGGAAACACCATATATTTT. Its protein is CASSVGRGTGNTIYF.

The chain has TRBV7-9 and TRBJ2-1, with D hard to call. The CDR3 is made up of 12 amino acids. The germline V gene has CDR1 SEHNR and CDR2 FQNEAQ (reference sequence). V gave up 0 bases and J gave up 10 bases, with 7 bases separating them. The CDR3 region has the DNA TGTGCCAGCAGCTTAGCATCCCCCGAGCAGTTCTTC. This translates into CASSLASPEQFF. Together with reference TRBV7-9 and TRBJ2-1, the CDR3 gives the full variable domain: DTGVSQNPRHKITKRGQNVTFRCDPISEHNRLYWYRQTLGQGPEFLTYFQNEAQLEKSRLLSDRFSAERPKGSFSTLEIQRTEQGDSAMYLCASSLASPEQFFGPGTRLTVL.

This clonotype was picked up many times. The J gene is TRBJ1-2, the V gene TRBV4-3; the match to TRBD1 covers 7 bases. CDR1 LGHNA and CDR2 YSLEER come from the germline V gene. The V gene end was trimmed by 1 base and the J gene end by 6 bases; junction bases not matched to a gene: 8. The CDR3 totals 15 residues. The DNA for the CDR3 is TGCGCCAGCAGCCAAGGATCGGGGACAGAAGATGGCTACACCTTC. Translating it yields CASSQGSGTEDGYTF.

This chain joins TRBV25-1 and TRBJ1-6, with TRBD1 matching over 10 bases. The CDR3 runs to 15 residues. Germline V CDR1 and CDR2: MGHDK, SYGVNS. V shed 2 bases and J 8 bases; nucleotides not matched to a gene: 3. The CDR3 is CASSEPGQGHSPLHF. The CDR3 region has the DNA TGTGCCAGCAGTGAACCGGGACAGGGGCATTCACCCCTCCACTTT.

V and J are TRBV11-1 and TRBJ1-6, with D possibly being TRBD1 (5 bases). The CDR3 runs to 15 residues. Looked up from germline, CDR1 is SGHAT and CDR2 is FQDESV (reference sequence). V was cut by 2 bases and J by 4 bases, with 9 bases left in between. CDR3 DNA sequence: TGTGCCAGCAGCTTACTCAGGGTGTATAATTCACCCCTCCACTTT. Translated, it gives CASSLLRVYNSPLHF.

This clonotype has a handful of counts. J is TRBJ1-2 and V is TRBV4-3, with D perhaps TRBD1 (6 bases). Trimming took 1 base from V and 1 from J, leaving 13 bases between them. This CDR3 has 16 residues. Germline loops: CDR1 LGHNA, CDR2 YSLEER. The CDR3 spells CASSQGQAGVNYGYTF. The CDR3 DNA reads TGCGCCAGCAGCCAAGGTCAGGCAGGGGTTAACTATGGCTACACCTTC.

The chain carries TRBV7-9 and TRBJ2-7; D may be TRBD2 (6 bases). CDR3 size: 16 residues. V was clipped by 2 bases and J by 6 bases, with 20 bases between them. Germline V CDR1 and CDR2: SEHNR, FQNEAQ (reference sequence). The CDR3 sequence is CASSLKGGVGRFEQYF. Here the CDR3 DNA reads TGTGCCAGCAGCTTAAAAGGTGGGGTGGGGAGGTTCGAGCAGTACTTC.